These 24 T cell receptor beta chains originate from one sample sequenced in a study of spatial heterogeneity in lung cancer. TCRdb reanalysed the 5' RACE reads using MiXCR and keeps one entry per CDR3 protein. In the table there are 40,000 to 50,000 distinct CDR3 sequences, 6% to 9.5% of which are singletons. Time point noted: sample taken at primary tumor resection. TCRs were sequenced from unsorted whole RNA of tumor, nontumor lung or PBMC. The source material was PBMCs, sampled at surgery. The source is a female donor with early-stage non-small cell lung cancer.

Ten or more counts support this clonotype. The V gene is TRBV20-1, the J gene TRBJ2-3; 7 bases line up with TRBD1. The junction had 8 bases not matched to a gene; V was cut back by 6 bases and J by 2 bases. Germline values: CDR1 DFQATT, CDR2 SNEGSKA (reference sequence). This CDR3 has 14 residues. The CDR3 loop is CSARGLRDTDTQYF. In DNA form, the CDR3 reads TGCAGTGCAAGGGGGCTTCGAGACACAGATACGCAGTATTTT.

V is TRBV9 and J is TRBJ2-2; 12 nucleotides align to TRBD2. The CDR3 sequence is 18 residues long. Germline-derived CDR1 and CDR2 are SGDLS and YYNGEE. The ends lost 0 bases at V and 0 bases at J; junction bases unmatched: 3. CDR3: CASSVGLAGASNTGELFF. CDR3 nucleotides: TGTGCCAGCAGCGTAGGACTAGCGGGGGCCTCGAACACCGGGGAGCTGTTTTTT. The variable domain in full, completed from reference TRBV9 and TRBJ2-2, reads DSGVTQTPKHLITATGQRVTLRCSPRSGDLSVYWYQQSLDQGLQFLIQYYNGEERAKGNILERFSAQQFPDLHSELNLSSLELGDSALYFCASSVGLAGASNTGELFFGEGSRLTVL.

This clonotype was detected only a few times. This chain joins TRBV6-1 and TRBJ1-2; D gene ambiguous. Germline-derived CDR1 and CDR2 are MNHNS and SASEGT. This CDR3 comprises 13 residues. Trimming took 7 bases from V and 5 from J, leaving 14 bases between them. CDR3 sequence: CASNLQYRYGYTF. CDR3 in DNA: TGTGCCAGCAACCTCCAATACAGATATGGCTACACCTTC.

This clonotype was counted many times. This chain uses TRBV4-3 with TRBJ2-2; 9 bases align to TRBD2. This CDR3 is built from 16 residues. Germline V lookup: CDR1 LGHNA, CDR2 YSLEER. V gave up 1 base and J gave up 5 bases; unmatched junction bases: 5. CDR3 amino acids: CASSQAPAGGTGELFF. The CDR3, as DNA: TGCGCCAGCAGCCAAGCCCCCGCGGGGGGGACCGGGGAGCTGTTTTTT.

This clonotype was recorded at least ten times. The CDR3 loop is CATSRGGSGQALEGLFF. CDR3 DNA sequence: TGTGCCACCAGCAGGGGGGGGTCAGGACAGGCCCTCGAGGGACTGTTTTTT. The genes are TRBV15 and TRBJ1-4, with TRBD1 matching over 7 bases. This CDR3 comprises 17 residues. In germline, CDR1 is LNHNV, CDR2 YYDKDF (reference sequence). The V and J ends lost 3 bases and 13 bases, in that order; junction bases with no gene match: 20.

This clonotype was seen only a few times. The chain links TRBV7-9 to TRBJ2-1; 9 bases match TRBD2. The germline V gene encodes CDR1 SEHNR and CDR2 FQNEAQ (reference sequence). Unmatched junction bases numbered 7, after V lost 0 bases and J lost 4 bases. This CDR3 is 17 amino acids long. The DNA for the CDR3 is TGTGCCAGCAGCTTAGCGCAAGGAGCGGGGGGTTACAATGAGCAGTTCTTC. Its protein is CASSLAQGAGGYNEQFF. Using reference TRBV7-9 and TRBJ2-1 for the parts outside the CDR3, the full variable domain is DTGVSQNPRHKITKRGQNVTFRCDPISEHNRLYWYRQTLGQGPEFLTYFQNEAQLEKSRLLSDRFSAERPKGSFSTLEIQRTEQGDSAMYLCASSLAQGAGGYNEQFFGPGTRLTVL.

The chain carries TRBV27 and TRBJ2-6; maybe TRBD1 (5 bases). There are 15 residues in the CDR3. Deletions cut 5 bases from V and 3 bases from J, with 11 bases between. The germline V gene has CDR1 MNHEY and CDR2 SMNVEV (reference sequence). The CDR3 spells CASSPYRNGANVLTF. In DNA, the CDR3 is TGTGCCAGCAGTCCTTACAGGAATGGGGCCAACGTCCTGACTTTC.

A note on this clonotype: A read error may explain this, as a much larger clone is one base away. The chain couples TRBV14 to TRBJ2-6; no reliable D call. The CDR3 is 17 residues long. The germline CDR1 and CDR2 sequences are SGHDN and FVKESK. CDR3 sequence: CASNQDRRFSGANVLTF. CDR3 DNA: TGTGCCAGCAACCAAGATCGACGGTTCTCTGGGGCCAACGTCCTGACTTTC.

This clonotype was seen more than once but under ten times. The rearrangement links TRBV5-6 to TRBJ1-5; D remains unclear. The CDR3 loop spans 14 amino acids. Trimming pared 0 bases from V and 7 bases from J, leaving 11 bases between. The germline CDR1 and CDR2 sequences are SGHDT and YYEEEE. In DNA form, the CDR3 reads TGTGCCAGCAGCTTGGCCCGGGGAAGCCAGCCCCAGCATTTT. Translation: CASSLARGSQPQHF.

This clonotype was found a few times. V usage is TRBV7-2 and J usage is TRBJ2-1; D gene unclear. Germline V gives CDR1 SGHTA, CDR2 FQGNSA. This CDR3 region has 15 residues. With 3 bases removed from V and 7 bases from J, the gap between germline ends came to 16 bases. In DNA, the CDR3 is TGTGCCAGCAGCTTTGCTAGGGCTTTAACGAATGAGCAGTTCTTC. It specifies CASSFARALTNEQFF.

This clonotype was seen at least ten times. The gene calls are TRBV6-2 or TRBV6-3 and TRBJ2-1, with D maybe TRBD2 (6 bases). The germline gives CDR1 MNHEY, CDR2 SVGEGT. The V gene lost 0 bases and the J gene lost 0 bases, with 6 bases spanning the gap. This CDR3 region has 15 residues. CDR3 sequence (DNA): TGTGCCAGCAGTTACTCGGGGGGCTCCTACAATGAGCAGTTCTTC. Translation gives CASSYSGGSYNEQFF.

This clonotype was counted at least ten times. The CDR3 protein is CAYHPGGNEQYF. The DNA of the CDR3 is TGTGCCTACCACCCCGGGGGTAACGAGCAGTACTTC. The chain links TRBV30 to TRBJ2-7, with D tentatively TRBD2 (6 bases). CDR1 GTSNPN and CDR2 SVGIG come from the germline V gene (reference sequence). The CDR3 contains 12 residues. The V gene lost 7 bases and the J gene lost 5 bases, with 15 bases spanning the gap.

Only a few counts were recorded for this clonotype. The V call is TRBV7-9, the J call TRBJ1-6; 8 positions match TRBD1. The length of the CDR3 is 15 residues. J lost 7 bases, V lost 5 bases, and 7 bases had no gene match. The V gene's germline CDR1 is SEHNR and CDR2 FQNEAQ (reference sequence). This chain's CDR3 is CASSRNRGNNSPLHF. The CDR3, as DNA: TGTGCCAGCAGCCGAAACAGGGGGAACAATTCACCCCTCCACTTT.

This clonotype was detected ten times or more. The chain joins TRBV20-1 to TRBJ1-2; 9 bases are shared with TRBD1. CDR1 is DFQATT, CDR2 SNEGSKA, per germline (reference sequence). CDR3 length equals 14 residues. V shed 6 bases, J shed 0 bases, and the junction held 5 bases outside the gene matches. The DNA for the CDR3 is TGCAGTGCGGATCGGGACAGGGCTAACTATGGCTACACCTTC. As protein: CSADRDRANYGYTF.

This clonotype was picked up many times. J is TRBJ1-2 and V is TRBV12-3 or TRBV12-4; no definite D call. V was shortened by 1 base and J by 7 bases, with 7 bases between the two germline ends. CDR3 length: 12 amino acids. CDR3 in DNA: TGTGCCAGCAGTTTAGTAGGGTCTGGCTACACCTTC. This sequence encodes CASSLVGSGYTF.

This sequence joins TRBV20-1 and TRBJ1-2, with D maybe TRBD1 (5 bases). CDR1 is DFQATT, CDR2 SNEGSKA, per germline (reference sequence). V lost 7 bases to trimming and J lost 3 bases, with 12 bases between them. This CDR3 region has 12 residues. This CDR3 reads CSVLGGDYGYTF. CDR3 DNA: TGCAGTGTGCTGGGGGGGGACTATGGCTACACCTTC.

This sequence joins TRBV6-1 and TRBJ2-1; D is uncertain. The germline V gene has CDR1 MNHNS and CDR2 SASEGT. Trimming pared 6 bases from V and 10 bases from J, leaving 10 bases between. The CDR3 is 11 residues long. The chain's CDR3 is CASSLTYEQFF. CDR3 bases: TGTGCCAGCAGCCTGACATACGAGCAGTTCTTC.

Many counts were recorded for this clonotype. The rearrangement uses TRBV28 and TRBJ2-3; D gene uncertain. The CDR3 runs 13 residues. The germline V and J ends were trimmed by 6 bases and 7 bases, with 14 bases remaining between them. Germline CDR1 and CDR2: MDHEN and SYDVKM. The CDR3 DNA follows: TGTGCCAGCAGCCTGCGACCGACTCATACGCAGTATTTT. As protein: CASSLRPTHTQYF.

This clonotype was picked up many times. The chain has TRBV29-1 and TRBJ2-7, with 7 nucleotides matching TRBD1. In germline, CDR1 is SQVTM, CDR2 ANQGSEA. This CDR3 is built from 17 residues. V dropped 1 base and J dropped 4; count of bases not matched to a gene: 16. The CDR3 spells CSVEAYKIQGRGYEQYF. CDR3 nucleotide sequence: TGCAGCGTTGAAGCCTATAAGATACAGGGGAGAGGGTACGAGCAGTACTTC.

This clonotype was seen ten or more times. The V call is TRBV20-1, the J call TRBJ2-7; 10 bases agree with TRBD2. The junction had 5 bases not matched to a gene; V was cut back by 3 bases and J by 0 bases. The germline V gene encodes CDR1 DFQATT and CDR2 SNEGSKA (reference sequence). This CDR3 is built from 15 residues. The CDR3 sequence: CSARVSGGSSYEQYF. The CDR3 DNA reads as TGCAGTGCTAGGGTTAGCGGGGGGTCCTCCTACGAGCAGTACTTC.

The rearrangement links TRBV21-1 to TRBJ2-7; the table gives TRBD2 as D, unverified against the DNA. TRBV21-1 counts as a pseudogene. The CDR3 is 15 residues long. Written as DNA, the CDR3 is TGTGCCAGCAGCAAAGCTGAGGGATCCGATAACGAGCAGTACTTC. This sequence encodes CASSKAEGSDNEQYF.

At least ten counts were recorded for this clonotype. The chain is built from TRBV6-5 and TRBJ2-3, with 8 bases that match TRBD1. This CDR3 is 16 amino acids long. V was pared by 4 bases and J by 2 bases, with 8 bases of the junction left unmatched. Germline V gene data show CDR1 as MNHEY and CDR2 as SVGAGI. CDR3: CASSSYGQGPTDTQYF. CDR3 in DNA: TGTGCCAGCAGTTCGTATGGACAGGGACCCACAGATACGCAGTATTTT.

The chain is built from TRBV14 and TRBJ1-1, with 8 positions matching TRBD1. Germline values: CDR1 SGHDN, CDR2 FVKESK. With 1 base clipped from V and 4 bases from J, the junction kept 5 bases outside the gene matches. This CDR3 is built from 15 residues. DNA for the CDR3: TGTGCCAGCAGCCAAGCAACAGGGGGAGCCACTGAAGCTTTCTTT. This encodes CASSQATGGATEAFF.

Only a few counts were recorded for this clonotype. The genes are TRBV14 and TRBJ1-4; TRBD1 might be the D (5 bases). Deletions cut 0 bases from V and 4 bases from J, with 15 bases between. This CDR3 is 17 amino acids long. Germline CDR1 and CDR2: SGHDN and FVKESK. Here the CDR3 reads CASSQEAWGTLNEKLFF. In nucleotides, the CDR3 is TGTGCCAGCAGCCAAGAAGCTTGGGGGACTCTTAATGAAAAACTGTTTTTT.